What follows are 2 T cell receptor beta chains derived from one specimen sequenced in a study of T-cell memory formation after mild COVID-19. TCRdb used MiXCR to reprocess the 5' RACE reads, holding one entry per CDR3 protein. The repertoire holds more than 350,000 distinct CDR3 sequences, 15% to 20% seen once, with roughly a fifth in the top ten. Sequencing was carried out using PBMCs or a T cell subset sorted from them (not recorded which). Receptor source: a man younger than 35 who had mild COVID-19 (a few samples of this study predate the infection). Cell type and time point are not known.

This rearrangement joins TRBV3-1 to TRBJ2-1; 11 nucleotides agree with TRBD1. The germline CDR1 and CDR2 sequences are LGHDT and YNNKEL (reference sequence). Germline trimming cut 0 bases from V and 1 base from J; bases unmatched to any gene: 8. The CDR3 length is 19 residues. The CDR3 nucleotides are TGTGCCAGCAGCCAAGATAAGCTCGGACAGGGGGCTTCCTACAATGAGCAGTTCTTC. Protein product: CASSQDKLGQGASYNEQFF.

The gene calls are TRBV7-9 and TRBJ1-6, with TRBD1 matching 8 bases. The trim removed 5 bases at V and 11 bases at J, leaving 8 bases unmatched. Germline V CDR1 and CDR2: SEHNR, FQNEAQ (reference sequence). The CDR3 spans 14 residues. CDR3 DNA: TGTGCCAGCAGCGCGACAGGGGAGAATGCACCCCTCCACTTT. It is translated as CASSATGENAPLHF.